The subject of this entry is one T cell receptor (beta chain). Study processing details: From reference gene primer amplification, estimates of nucleated cell counts were derived. The assay was immunoSEQ multiplex PCR, and TCRdb's table has in-frame clones only and misses some. That table supplies the V and J calls and clone size; D and trimming were determined from the DNA. The sample lists some 130,000 clones, 90% seen once, with 4.6% in the top ten. With 4 bases removed from V and 7 bases from J, the gap between germline ends came to 13 bases. CDR3 size: 13 residues. This entry belongs to a study of blood T cell repertoires in COVID-19. Overall study: The study drew acute and convalescent COVID-19 samples from the United States, Italy and Spain.

The V call is TRBV12-3 or TRBV12-4, the J call TRBJ1-1, with D maybe TRBD1 (6 bases). The TCR was taken from a man in his 60s with COVID-19, enrolled during active disease. Sample: peripheral blood. CDR3 loop: CASSSRGNGEAFF. CDR3 sequence (DNA): TGTGCCAGCAGTTCCAGGGGAAATGGTGAAGCTTTCTTT.